This T cell receptor beta chain emerged from a study of blood T cell repertoires in COVID-19. CDR1 and CDR2 from the germline V gene are SGHRS and YFSETQ. The CDR3 consists of 14 residues. V lost 3 bases to trimming and J lost 2 bases, with 10 bases between them. The protocol was immunoSEQ multiplex PCR, while the TCRdb copy is restricted to in-frame clones and leaves out a portion. Here the sample spans about 60,000 clones, just under 90% being singletons. The sequenced sample consisted of peripheral blood. V is TRBV5-1 and J is TRBJ2-3; perhaps TRBD2 as D (5 bases). This sequence was found in a human donor with active COVID-19. The donor label of this sample is uncertain. CDR3 bases: TGCGCCAGCAGCTCGAGCGGAATCACAGATACGCAGTATTTT. It yields the protein CASSSSGITDTQYF. The full variable domain, its missing parts supplied by reference TRBV5-1 and TRBJ2-3, is KAGVTQTPRYLIKTRGQQVTLSCSPISGHRSVSWYQQTPGQGLQFLFEYFSETQRNKGNFPGRFSGRQFSNSRSEMNVSTLELGDSALYLCASSSSGITDTQYFGPGTRLTVL.